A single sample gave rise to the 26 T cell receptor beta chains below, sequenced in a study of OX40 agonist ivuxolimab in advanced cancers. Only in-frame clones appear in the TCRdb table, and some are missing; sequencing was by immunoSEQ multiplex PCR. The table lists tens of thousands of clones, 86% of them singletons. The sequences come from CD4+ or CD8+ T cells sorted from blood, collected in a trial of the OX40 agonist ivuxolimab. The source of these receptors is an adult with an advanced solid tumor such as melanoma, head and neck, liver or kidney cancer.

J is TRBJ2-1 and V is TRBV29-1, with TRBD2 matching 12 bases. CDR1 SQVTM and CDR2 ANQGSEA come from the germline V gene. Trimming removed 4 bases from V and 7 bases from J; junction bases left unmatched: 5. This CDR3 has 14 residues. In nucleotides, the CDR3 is TGCAGCGTTGCCGGACTAGCGGGAATGAATGAGCAGTTCTTC. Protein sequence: CSVAGLAGMNEQFF.

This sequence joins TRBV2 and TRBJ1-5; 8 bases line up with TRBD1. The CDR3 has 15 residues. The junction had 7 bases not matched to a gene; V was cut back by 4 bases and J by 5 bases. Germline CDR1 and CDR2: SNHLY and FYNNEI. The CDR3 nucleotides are TGTGCCAGCAGTGCGCCGGGACAGGCCCATCAGCCCCAGCATTTT. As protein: CASSAPGQAHQPQHF.

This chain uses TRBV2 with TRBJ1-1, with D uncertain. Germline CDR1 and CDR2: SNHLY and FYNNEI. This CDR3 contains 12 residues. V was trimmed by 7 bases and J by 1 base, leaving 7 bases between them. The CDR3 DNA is TGTGCCAGCAAGGAGTCGAACACTGAAGCTTTCTTT. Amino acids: CASKESNTEAFF.

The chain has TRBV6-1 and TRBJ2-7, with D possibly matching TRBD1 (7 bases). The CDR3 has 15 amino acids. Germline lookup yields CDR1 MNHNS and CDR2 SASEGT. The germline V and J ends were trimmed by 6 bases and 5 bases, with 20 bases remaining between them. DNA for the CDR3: TGTGCCAGCAGCAAACAGGGGCAGGGACTCGACGAGCAGTACTTC. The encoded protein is CASSKQGQGLDEQYF.

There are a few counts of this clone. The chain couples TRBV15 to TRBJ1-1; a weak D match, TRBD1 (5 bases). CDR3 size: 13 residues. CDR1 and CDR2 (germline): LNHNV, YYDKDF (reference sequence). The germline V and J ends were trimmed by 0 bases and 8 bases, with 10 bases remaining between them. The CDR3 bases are TGTGCCACCAGCAGAGATTCGGGACGGGAAGCTTTCTTT. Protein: CATSRDSGREAFF.

The CDR3 sequence: CASSIQGHGYTF. CDR3 nucleotide sequence: TGTGCCAGCAGCATACAGGGGCATGGCTACACCTTC. The V gene is TRBV7-2, the J gene TRBJ1-2; 7 nucleotides agree with TRBD1. Losses at the gene ends were 5 bases for V and 6 bases for J; bases not matched to a gene: 3. Germline V CDR1 and CDR2: SGHTA, FQGNSA. This CDR3 has 12 residues.

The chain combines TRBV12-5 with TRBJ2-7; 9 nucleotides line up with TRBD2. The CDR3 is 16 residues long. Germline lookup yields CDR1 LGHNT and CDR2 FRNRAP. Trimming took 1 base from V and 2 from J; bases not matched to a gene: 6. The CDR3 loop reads CASGLERVAGAYEQYF. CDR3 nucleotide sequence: TGTGCTAGTGGTTTGGAACGCGTAGCGGGGGCCTACGAGCAGTACTTC.

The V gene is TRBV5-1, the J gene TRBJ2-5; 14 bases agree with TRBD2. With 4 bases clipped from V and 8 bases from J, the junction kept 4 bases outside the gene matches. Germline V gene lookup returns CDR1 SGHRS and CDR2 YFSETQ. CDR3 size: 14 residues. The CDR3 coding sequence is TGCGCCAGCAGCCCCGGACTAGCGGGGGGAACCCAGTACTTC. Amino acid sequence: CASSPGLAGGTQYF.

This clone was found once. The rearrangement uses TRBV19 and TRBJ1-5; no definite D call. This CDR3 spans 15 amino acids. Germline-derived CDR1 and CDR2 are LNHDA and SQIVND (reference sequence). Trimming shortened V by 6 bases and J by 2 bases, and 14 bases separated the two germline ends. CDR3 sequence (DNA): TGTGCCAGTAGCGACGGAGCAAGGGGCAATCAGCCCCAGCATTTT. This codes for CASSDGARGNQPQHF. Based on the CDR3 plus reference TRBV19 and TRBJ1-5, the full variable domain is DGGITQSPKYLFRKEGQNVTLSCEQNLNHDAMYWYRQDPGQGLRLIYYSQIVNDFQKGDIAEGYSVSREKKESFPLTVTSAQKNPTAFYLCASSDGARGNQPQHFGDGTRLSIL.

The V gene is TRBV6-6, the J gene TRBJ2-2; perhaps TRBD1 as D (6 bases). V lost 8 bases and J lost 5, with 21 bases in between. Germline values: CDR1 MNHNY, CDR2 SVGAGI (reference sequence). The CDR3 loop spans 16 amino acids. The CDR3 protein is CASSPRGMGFTGELFF. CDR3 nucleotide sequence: TGTGCCAGCTCCCCGAGGGGGATGGGGTTTACCGGGGAGCTGTTTTTT.

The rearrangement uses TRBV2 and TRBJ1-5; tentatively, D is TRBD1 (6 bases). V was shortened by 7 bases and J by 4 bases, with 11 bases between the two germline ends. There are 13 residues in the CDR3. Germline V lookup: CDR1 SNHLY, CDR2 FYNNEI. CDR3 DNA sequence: TGTGCCAGCAACACAGGGCCTAATCAGCCCCAGCATTTT. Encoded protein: CASNTGPNQPQHF.

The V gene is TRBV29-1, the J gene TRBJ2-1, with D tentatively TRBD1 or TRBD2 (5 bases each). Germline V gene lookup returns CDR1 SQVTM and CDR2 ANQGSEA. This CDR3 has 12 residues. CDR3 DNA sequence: TGCAGTGTAAGGGGACCAAACAATGAGCAGTTCTTC. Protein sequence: CSVRGPNNEQFF.

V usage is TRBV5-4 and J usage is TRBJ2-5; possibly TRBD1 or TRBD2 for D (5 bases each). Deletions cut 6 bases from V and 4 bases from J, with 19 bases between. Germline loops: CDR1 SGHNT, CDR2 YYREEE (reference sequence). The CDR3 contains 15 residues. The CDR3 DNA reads TGTGCCAGCAACTCCCGGGACGGCCCCAGAGAGACCCAGTACTTC. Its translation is CASNSRDGPRETQYF.

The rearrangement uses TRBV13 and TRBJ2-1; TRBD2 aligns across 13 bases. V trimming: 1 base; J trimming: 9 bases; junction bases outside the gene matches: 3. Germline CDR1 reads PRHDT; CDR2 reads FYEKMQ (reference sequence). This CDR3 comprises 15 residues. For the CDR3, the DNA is TGTGCCAGCAGCTTAGAGGGACTAGCGGGACGTGAGCAGTTCTTC. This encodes CASSLEGLAGREQFF.

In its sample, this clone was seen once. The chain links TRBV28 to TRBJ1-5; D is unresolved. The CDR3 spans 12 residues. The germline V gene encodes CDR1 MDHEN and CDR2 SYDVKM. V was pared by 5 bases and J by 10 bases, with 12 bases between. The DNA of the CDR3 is TGTGCCAGCAGTGCCCCCCGGGGACCCCAGCATTTT. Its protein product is CASSAPRGPQHF.

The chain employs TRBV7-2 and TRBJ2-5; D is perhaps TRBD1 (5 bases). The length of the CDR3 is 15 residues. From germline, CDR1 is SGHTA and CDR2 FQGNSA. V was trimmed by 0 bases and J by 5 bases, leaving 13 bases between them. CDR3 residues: CASSLAWGPWETQYF. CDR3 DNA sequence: TGTGCCAGCAGCTTAGCGTGGGGCCCGTGGGAGACCCAGTACTTC.

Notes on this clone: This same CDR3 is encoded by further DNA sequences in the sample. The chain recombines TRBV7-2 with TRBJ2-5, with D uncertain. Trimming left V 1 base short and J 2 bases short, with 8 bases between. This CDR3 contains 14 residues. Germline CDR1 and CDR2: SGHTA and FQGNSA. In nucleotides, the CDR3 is TGTGCCAGCAGCTTAGGGGCAGGACAAGAGACCCAGTACTTC. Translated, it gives CASSLGAGQETQYF.

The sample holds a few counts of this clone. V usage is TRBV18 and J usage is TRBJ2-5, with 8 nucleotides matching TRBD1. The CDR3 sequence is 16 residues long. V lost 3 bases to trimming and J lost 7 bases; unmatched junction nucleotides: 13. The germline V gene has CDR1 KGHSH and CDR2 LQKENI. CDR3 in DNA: TGTGCCAGCTCACCGTTACCTATCCGGACAGGGACGACCCAGTACTTC. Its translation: CASSPLPIRTGTTQYF.

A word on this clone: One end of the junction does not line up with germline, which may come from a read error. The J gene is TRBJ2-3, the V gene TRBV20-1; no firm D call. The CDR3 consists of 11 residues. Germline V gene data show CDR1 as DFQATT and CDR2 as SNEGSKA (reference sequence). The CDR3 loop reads CSARESNTQYF. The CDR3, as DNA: TGCAGTGCTCGAGAGAGCAATACGCAGTATTTT.

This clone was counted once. As DNA, the CDR3 is TGTGCCAGCAGCTTCCGTCAAGAGACCCAGTACTTC. This codes for CASSFRQETQYF. The chain employs TRBV7-9 and TRBJ2-5; D remains ambiguous. The CDR3 has 12 amino acids. CDR1 is SEHNR and CDR2 is FQNEAQ in the germline V gene (reference sequence). V lost 3 bases and J lost 2, with 4 bases in between. The whole variable domain, remainder taken from reference TRBV7-9 and TRBJ2-5, is DTGVSQNPRHKITKRGQNVTFRCDPISEHNRLYWYRQTLGQGPEFLTYFQNEAQLEKSRLLSDRFSAERPKGSFSTLEIQRTEQGDSAMYLCASSFRQETQYFGPGTRLLVL.

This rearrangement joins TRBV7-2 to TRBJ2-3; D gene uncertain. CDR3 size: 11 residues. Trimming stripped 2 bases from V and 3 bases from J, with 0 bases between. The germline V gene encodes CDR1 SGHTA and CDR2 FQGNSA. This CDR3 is CASSLTDTQYF. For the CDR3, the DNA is TGTGCCAGCAGCTTAACAGATACGCAGTATTTT.

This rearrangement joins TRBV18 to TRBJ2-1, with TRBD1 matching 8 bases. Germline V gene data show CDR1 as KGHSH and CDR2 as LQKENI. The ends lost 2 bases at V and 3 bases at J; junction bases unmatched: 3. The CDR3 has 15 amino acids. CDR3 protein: CASSPRTGNYNEQFF. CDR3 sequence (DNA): TGTGCCAGCTCACCAAGGACAGGGAACTACAATGAGCAGTTCTTC.

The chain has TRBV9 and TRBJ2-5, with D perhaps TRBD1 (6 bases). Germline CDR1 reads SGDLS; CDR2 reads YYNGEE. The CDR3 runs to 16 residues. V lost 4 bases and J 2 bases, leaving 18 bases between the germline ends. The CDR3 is CASSPRQGTLQETQYF. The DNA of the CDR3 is TGTGCCAGCAGCCCGAGACAAGGGACACTTCAAGAGACCCAGTACTTC.

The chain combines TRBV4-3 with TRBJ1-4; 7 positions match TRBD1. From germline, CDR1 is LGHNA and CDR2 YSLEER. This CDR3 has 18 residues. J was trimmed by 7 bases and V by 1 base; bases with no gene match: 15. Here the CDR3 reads CASSQVVYRGLGGEKLFF. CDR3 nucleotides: TGCGCCAGCAGCCAAGTCGTATATAGGGGGCTTGGTGGTGAAAAACTGTTTTTT.

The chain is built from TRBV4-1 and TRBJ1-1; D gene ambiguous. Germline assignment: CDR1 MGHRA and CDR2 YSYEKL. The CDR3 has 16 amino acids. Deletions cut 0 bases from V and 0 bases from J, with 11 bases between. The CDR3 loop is CASSQEAPALNTEAFF. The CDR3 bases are TGCGCCAGCAGCCAAGAGGCCCCGGCTTTGAACACTGAAGCTTTCTTT.

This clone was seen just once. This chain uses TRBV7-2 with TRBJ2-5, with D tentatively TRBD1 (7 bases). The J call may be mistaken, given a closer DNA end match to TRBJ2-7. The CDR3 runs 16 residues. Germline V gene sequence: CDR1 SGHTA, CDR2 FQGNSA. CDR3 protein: CASSPRGVLGSYEQYF. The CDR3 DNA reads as TGTGCCAGCAGCCCCAGGGGGGTCCTGGGTTCCTACGAGCAGTACTTC.